The 18 T cell receptor beta chains below come from one sample, sequenced in a study of cytomegalovirus exposure and HLA in healthy donors. PCR primers comprised 60 Vbeta and 13 Jbeta primers. Produced via immunoSEQ multiplex PCR; TCRdb's table is partial and in-frame only. Among around 150,000 clones listed, roughly two thirds were seen once. The sequenced material came from PBMCs. These receptors were taken from a human donor in good health.

V is TRBV27 and J is TRBJ2-2; D possibly corresponds to TRBD2 (6 bases). In germline, CDR1 is MNHEY, CDR2 SMNVEV (reference sequence). The length of the CDR3 is 15 residues. The germline V and J ends were trimmed by 5 bases and 1 base, with 11 bases remaining between them. Written as DNA, the CDR3 is TGTGCCAGCAGTCCCTGGGGACTGAACACCGGGGAGCTGTTTTTT. It is translated as CASSPWGLNTGELFF.

This chain joins TRBV7-6 and TRBJ2-7, with D uncertain. Germline V gene sequence: CDR1 SGHVS, CDR2 FNYEAQ. V was pared by 1 base and J by 5 bases, with 9 bases between. The CDR3 covers 13 residues. The DNA of the CDR3 is TGTGCCAGCAGCTTAGTTGCGTTCCACGAGCAGTACTTC. It specifies CASSLVAFHEQYF.

The J gene is TRBJ2-5, the V gene TRBV5-1; the D gene is possibly TRBD2 (5 bases). CDR1 and CDR2 (germline): SGHRS, YFSETQ. Trimming removed 0 bases at V and 4 bases at J, with 16 bases between. The CDR3 contains 16 residues. The CDR3 DNA reads TGCGCCAGCAGCTTGGGAGAACGGACTGCCGGAGAGACCCAGTACTTC. Translating gives CASSLGERTAGETQYF.

The V gene is TRBV6-5, the J gene TRBJ1-6; 7 bases are shared with TRBD1. Germline CDR1 is MNHEY and CDR2 is SVGAGI. This CDR3 is 13 amino acids long. V was pared by 7 bases and J by 10 bases, with 7 bases of the junction left unmatched. DNA for the CDR3: TGTGCCAGCACCCGGACAGGCGGGTCACCCCTCCACTTT. Its protein is CASTRTGGSPLHF.

The V and J genes are TRBV27 and TRBJ2-5; 9 positions agree with TRBD2. This CDR3 region has 14 residues. V trimming: 3 bases; J trimming: 3 bases; junction bases outside the gene matches: 2. Per germline, CDR1 MNHEY and CDR2 SMNVEV (reference sequence). CDR3 amino acids: CASSFGTSKETQYF. The CDR3 region has the DNA TGTGCCAGCAGTTTTGGGACTAGCAAAGAGACCCAGTACTTC.

This clone was found a few times. This sequence joins TRBV30 and TRBJ2-3; 8 nucleotides agree with TRBD1. Germline values: CDR1 GTSNPN, CDR2 SVGIG (reference sequence). The V segment lost 5 bases and the J segment 1 base; nucleotides outside the gene matches: 5. This CDR3 has 14 amino acids. CDR3 region: CAWGPGQGTDTQYF. CDR3 sequence (DNA): TGTGCCTGGGGCCCGGGACAGGGCACAGATACGCAGTATTTT.

J is TRBJ1-4 and V is TRBV25-1; TRBD1 might be the D (5 bases). This CDR3 contains 15 residues. V lost 5 bases to trimming and J lost 2 bases, with 12 bases between them. Germline lookup yields CDR1 MGHDK and CDR2 SYGVNS. The CDR3: CASSNLGATNEKLFF. CDR3 DNA: TGTGCCAGCAGTAATCTTGGGGCTACTAATGAAAAACTGTTTTTT.

V usage is TRBV6-1 and J usage is TRBJ2-7; 11 nucleotides agree with TRBD1. Germline V gene lookup returns CDR1 MNHNS and CDR2 SASEGT. The V gene end was trimmed by 6 bases and the J gene end by 3 bases; junction bases not matched to a gene: 7. This CDR3 is built from 15 residues. The chain's CDR3 is CASRDPGQGVYEQYF. The CDR3 DNA is TGTGCCAGCAGGGATCCGGGACAGGGGGTCTACGAGCAGTACTTC.

This clone was counted between two and nine times. The CDR3 loop reads CASSASRTAEKLFF. The CDR3 DNA follows: TGTGCCAGCAGCGCCTCCCGGACTGCTGAAAAACTGTTTTTT. The gene calls are TRBV7-9 and TRBJ1-4; D is uncertain. The ends were cut back, 5 bases at V and 7 bases at J, with 14 bases in the middle. The CDR3 runs 14 residues. The germline V gene has CDR1 SEHNR and CDR2 FQNEAQ (reference sequence).

Only one count was recorded for this clone. CDR3: CASSLEGVGWNEQFF. Written as DNA, the CDR3 is TGTGCCAGCAGTTTGGAAGGGGTCGGGTGGAATGAGCAGTTCTTC. The chain uses TRBV27 and TRBJ2-1; D is perhaps TRBD1 (5 bases). V shed 3 bases and J shed 7 bases, with 16 bases lying between them. Germline CDR1 is MNHEY and CDR2 is SMNVEV (reference sequence). The CDR3 spans 15 residues.

This chain connects TRBV5-5 to TRBJ1-2, with D maybe TRBD1 (5 bases). V lost 3 bases, J lost 3 bases, and 15 bases lay in between. Germline values: CDR1 SGHKS, CDR2 YYEKEE (reference sequence). CDR3 length: 15 amino acids. CDR3 sequence (DNA): TGTGCCAGCAGCTATTCCGGGGGGATGGACTATGGCTACACCTTC. Translated, it gives CASSYSGGMDYGYTF. The full variable domain, completed using reference TRBV5-5 and TRBJ1-2, is DAGVTQSPTHLIKTRGQQVTLRCSPISGHKSVSWYQQVLGQGPQFIFQYYEKEERGRGNFPDRFSARQFPNYSSELNVNALLLGDSALYLCASSYSGGMDYGYTFGSGTRLTVV.

In this sample, this clone turned up a few times. The gene calls are TRBV5-4 and TRBJ2-1; 9 bases map to TRBD2. V shed 5 bases, J shed 8 bases, and the junction held 11 bases outside the gene matches. The germline V gene has CDR1 SGHNT and CDR2 YYREEE (reference sequence). The length of the CDR3 is 15 residues. Here the CDR3 reads CASSYSSGSFDEQFF. CDR3 nucleotides: TGTGCCAGCAGTTACAGTAGCGGGAGTTTCGATGAGCAGTTCTTC. The full variable domain, with the rest looked up from reference TRBV5-4 and TRBJ2-1, is ETGVTQSPTHLIKTRGQQVTLRCSSQSGHNTVSWYQQALGQGPQFIFQYYREEENGRGNFPPRFSGLQFPNYSSELNVNALELDDSALYLCASSYSSGSFDEQFFGPGTRLTVL.

The chain links TRBV4-2 to TRBJ1-2, with 8 nucleotides matching TRBD1. The CDR3 length is 18 residues. Germline V lookup: CDR1 LGHNA, CDR2 YNFKEQ. The V gene end was trimmed by 0 bases and the J gene end by 1 base; junction bases not matched to a gene: 10. The CDR3 loop reads CASSQEYRGFVGNYGYTF. CDR3 DNA sequence: TGTGCCAGCAGCCAAGAGTACAGGGGGTTTGTTGGTAACTATGGCTACACCTTC.

There are a few counts of this clone. The genes are TRBV25-1 and TRBJ1-4; perhaps TRBD1 as D (5 bases). Germline CDR1 reads MGHDK; CDR2 reads SYGVNS. Trimming took 3 bases from V and 11 from J, leaving 13 bases between them. This CDR3 contains 13 residues. CDR3 sequence (DNA): TGTGCCAGCAGTGATGCAGGGAAGGATAAACTGTTTTTT. It is translated as CASSDAGKDKLFF.

Only a few counts were recorded for this clone. This chain joins TRBV6-5 and TRBJ1-2; D remains ambiguous. The CDR3 sequence is 11 residues long. V lost 8 bases and J lost 4, with 8 bases in between. Germline CDR1 is MNHEY and CDR2 is SVGAGI. In nucleotides, the CDR3 is TGTGCCAGCGGTCGAGGCTATGGCTACACCTTC. Amino acid sequence: CASGRGYGYTF.

The chain recombines TRBV6-5 with TRBJ2-7; 13 bases line up with TRBD2. There are 15 residues in the CDR3. V was clipped by 6 bases and J by 4 bases; unmatched bases: 6. The germline V gene has CDR1 MNHEY and CDR2 SVGAGI. In DNA form, the CDR3 reads TGTGCCAGCAGCCTAGGACTAGCGGGGGTTTACGAGCAGTACTTC. It translates to CASSLGLAGVYEQYF.

The chain has TRBV11-3 and TRBJ2-2; 7 bases align to TRBD2. Germline V gene sequence: CDR1 SGHNT, CDR2 YENEEA. Unmatched junction bases numbered 15, after V lost 5 bases and J lost 9 bases. The CDR3 is 16 residues long. CDR3 in amino acids: CASSINPGLQHRELFF. CDR3 coding DNA: TGTGCCAGCAGCATTAACCCGGGACTACAACACCGGGAGCTGTTTTTT.

The chain joins TRBV28 to TRBJ1-1; 7 bases are shared with TRBD1. The V segment lost 7 bases and the J segment 4 bases; nucleotides outside the gene matches: 6. Germline CDR1 MDHEN, CDR2 SYDVKM. The CDR3 has 13 residues. The CDR3 bases are TGTGCCAGCAATACAGGGGAGTCCACTGAAGCTTTCTTT. Amino acid sequence: CASNTGESTEAFF.